A single sample is the source of the 10 T cell receptor beta chains below, sequenced in a study of blood T cell repertoires in COVID-19. Profiling relied on immunoSEQ multiplex PCR, and the TCRdb table lists in-frame clones only, not all of them. The sample includes some 300,000 clones, 85% of them seen just once. The sample consisted of peripheral blood. Receptor source: a woman between 50 and 59 years old with active or convalescent COVID-19.

The count of this clone is one. The chain carries TRBV7-9 and TRBJ2-7; 12 positions agree with TRBD1. The CDR3 spans 15 residues. Trimming cost V 1 base and J 6 bases; bases outside gene matches: 4. The germline gives CDR1 SEHNR, CDR2 FQNEAQ (reference sequence). The CDR3 is CASSLDLGQGAEQYF. The DNA of the CDR3 is TGTGCCAGCAGCTTAGACCTGGGACAGGGGGCCGAGCAGTACTTC. The whole variable domain, remainder taken from reference TRBV7-9 and TRBJ2-7, is DTGVSQNPRHKITKRGQNVTFRCDPISEHNRLYWYRQTLGQGPEFLTYFQNEAQLEKSRLLSDRFSAERPKGSFSTLEIQRTEQGDSAMYLCASSLDLGQGAEQYFGPGTRLTVT.

This clone was seen just once. The chain joins TRBV29-1 to TRBJ2-1, with TRBD2 matching 12 bases. This CDR3 spans 14 amino acids. CDR1 SQVTM and CDR2 ANQGSEA come from the germline V gene. V lost 5 bases and J lost 7; bases outside the gene matches: 6. CDR3 sequence reads: CSVTGLAGRNEQFF. CDR3 in DNA: TGCAGCGTTACAGGACTAGCGGGGCGAAATGAGCAGTTCTTC.

The chain uses TRBV25-1 and TRBJ2-3, with TRBD2 matching 8 bases. V shed 6 bases and J 2 bases; nucleotides not matched to a gene: 7. The germline gives CDR1 MGHDK, CDR2 SYGVNS. The CDR3 contains 15 residues. The CDR3 DNA reads TGTGCCAGCAGGGAAAGCGGGAGAATCACAGATACGCAGTATTTT. Translation: CASRESGRITDTQYF.

V is TRBV7-2 and J is TRBJ2-3, with TRBD2 matching over 7 bases. The CDR3 runs 14 residues. The V and J ends lost 6 bases and 3 bases, in that order; junction bases with no gene match: 6. Germline CDR1 reads SGHTA; CDR2 reads FQGNSA. The CDR3, as DNA: TGTGCCAGCAGGCCGGGGGGAGGGACAGATACGCAGTATTTT. As protein: CASRPGGGTDTQYF.

The rearrangement links TRBV3-1 (or the pseudogene TRBV3-2) to TRBJ2-1; 10 nucleotides agree with TRBD2. The CDR3 covers 15 residues. The germline gives CDR1 LGHDT, CDR2 YNNKEL (reference sequence). V was pared by 4 bases and J by 3 bases, with 3 bases of the junction left unmatched. CDR3 coding DNA: TGTGCCAGCAGCCTGACTAGCGGGCGCTACAATGAGCAGTTCTTC. It encodes CASSLTSGRYNEQFF.

In its sample, this clone was seen once. The chain joins TRBV5-1 to TRBJ2-5, with 8 bases aligning to TRBD1. The germline V gene has CDR1 SGHRS and CDR2 YFSETQ. The CDR3 loop spans 14 amino acids. V lost 3 bases and J lost 2; bases outside the gene matches: 3. Here the CDR3 reads CASSSQGDQETQYF. The CDR3 DNA reads TGCGCCAGCAGCTCACAGGGGGATCAAGAGACCCAGTACTTC.

The V gene is TRBV19, the J gene TRBJ2-5; D perhaps matches TRBD1 (5 bases). CDR1 is LNHDA and CDR2 is SQIVND in the germline V gene (reference sequence). This CDR3 is built from 13 residues. The V end lost 4 bases, the J end lost 2 bases, and 8 bases lay between the germline ends. DNA for the CDR3: TGTGCCAGTAGTAAGCGACAGCAAGAGACCCAGTACTTC. It codes for CASSKRQQETQYF.

This CDR3 reads CATSRVFADTQYF. The CDR3 bases are TGTGCCACCAGCAGAGTTTTCGCAGATACGCAGTATTTT. V is TRBV15 and J is TRBJ2-3; D is unclear. Per germline, CDR1 LNHNV and CDR2 YYDKDF (reference sequence). The CDR3 totals 13 residues. Trimming pared 1 base from V and 4 bases from J, leaving 6 bases between.

The V gene is TRBV28, the J gene TRBJ2-7; 9 positions agree with TRBD1. Germline V gives CDR1 MDHEN, CDR2 SYDVKM. The ends lost 6 bases at V and 2 bases at J; junction bases unmatched: 17. The CDR3 has 18 residues. The CDR3 sequence: CASSSGSWGQGVTYEQYF. CDR3 bases: TGTGCCAGCAGCTCCGGATCTTGGGGACAGGGCGTAACCTACGAGCAGTACTTC.

The gene calls are TRBV27 and TRBJ1-3; D is uncertain. The germline V and J ends were trimmed by 6 bases and 0 bases, with 15 bases remaining between them. This CDR3 is 16 amino acids long. The germline V gene has CDR1 MNHEY and CDR2 SMNVEV (reference sequence). The CDR3 sequence: CASSMREPLSGNTIYF. CDR3 in DNA: TGTGCCAGCAGCATGCGGGAGCCCCTCTCTGGAAACACCATATATTTT.